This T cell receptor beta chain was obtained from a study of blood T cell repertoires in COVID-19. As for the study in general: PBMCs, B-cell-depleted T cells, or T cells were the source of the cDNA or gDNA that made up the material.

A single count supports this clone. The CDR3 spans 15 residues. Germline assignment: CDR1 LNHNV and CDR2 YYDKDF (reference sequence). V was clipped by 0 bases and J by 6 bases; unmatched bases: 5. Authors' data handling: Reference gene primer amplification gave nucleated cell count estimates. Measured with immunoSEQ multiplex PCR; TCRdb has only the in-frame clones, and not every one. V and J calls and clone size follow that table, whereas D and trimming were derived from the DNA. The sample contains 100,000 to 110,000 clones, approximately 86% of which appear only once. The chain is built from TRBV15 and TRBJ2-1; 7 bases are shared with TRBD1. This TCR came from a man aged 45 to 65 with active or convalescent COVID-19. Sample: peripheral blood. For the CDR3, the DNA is TGTGCCACCAGCAGAGATTCCAGGGGGTCCAATGAGCAGTTCTTC. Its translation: CATSRDSRGSNEQFF.